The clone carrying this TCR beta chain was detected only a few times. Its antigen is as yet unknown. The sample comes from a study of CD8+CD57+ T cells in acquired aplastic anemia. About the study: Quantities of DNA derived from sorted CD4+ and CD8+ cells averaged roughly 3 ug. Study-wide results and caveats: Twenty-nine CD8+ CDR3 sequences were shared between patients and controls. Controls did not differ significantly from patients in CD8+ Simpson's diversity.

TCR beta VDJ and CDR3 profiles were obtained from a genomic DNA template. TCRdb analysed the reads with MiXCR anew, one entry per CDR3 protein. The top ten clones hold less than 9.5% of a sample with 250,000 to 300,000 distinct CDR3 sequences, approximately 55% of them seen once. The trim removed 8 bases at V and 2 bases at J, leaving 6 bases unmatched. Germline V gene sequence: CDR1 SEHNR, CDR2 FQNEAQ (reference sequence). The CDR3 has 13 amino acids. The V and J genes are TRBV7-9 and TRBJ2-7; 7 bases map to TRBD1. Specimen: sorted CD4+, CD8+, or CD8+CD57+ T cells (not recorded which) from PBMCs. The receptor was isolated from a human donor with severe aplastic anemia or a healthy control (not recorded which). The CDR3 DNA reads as TGTGCCAGCGAATGGGACAGTCCCTACGAGCAGTACTTC. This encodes CASEWDSPYEQYF.